This T cell receptor (beta chain) was sequenced in a study of blood T cells in healthy people across ages. V lost 4 bases and J 0 bases, leaving 3 bases between the germline ends. The V gene's germline CDR1 is SGHRS and CDR2 YFSETQ. The CDR3 spans 12 residues. For the second PCR, which ran for roughly 6 to 12 cycles, a sample-barcoded 5' primer and a J-beta primer mix were used. Tags on each cDNA molecule came from a template-switch adaptor with 12 random nucleotides. TCRdb ran MiXCR on the 5' RACE reads and lists one entry per CDR3 protein. The sample shows around 670,000 distinct CDR3 sequences, 25% to 35% of them seen only once.

The TCR sequence derives from an elderly woman in good health. The chain combines TRBV5-1 with TRBJ2-3; D gene unclear. Sequences were obtained from blood. Here the CDR3 reads CASSHSTDTQYF. The CDR3 nucleotides read TGCGCCAGCAGCCACAGCACAGATACGCAGTATTTT. Filled out from reference TRBV5-1 and TRBJ2-3, the complete variable domain reads KAGVTQTPRYLIKTRGQQVTLSCSPISGHRSVSWYQQTPGQGLQFLFEYFSETQRNKGNFPGRFSGRQFSNSRSEMNVSTLELGDSALYLCASSHSTDTQYFGPGTRLTVL.